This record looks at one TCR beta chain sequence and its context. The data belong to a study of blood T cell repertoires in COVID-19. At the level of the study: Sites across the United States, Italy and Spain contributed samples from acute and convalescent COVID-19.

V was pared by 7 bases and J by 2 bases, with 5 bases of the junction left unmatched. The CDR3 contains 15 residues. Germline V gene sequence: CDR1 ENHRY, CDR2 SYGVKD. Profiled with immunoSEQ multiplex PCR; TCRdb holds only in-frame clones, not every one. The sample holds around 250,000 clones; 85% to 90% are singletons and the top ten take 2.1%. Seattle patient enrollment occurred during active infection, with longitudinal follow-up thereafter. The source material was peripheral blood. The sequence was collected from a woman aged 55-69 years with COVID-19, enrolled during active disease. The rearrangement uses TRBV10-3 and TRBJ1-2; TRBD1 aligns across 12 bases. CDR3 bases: TGTGCCATCACCGAGGGGACAGGGGGCAACTATGGCTACACCTTC. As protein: CAITEGTGGNYGYTF.